Listed below are T cell receptor beta chains from one sample, sequenced in a study of cytomegalovirus exposure and HLA in healthy donors. Assay: immunoSEQ multiplex PCR; the TCRdb copy retains only in-frame clones and omits some. The sample gives more than 150,000 clones, 79% of which show up once; approximately 1.5% is in the top ten. Sequences were obtained from PBMCs. The source of these receptors is a girl aged 10-17 years in good health and CMV-seropositive. Both conserved end residues are part of each CDR3. The order of the fields is J gene, V gene, D gene, clone size, CDR3 protein. A D gene is named only where the DNA matches it firmly. Only some rows state a clone size, as once, few, many or a class for expanded clones.

J: TRBJ2-7; V: TRBV4-3; D: -; size: -; CDR3: CASSPFSGGATEQYF
J: TRBJ2-7; V: TRBV4-1; D: -; size: -; CDR3: CASSGTKPYEQYF
J: TRBJ2-3; V: TRBV21-1; D: -; size: -; CDR3: CASSDPPGGYTDTQYF
J: TRBJ1-5; V: TRBV4-2; D: -; size: -; CDR3: CASSQASGLGNQPQHF
J: TRBJ2-3; V: TRBV7-2; D: -; size: -; CDR3: CASSWLGTDTQYF
J: TRBJ1-2; V: TRBV2; D: -; size: -; CDR3: CASSGQTANYGYTF
J: TRBJ2-3; V: TRBV4-3; D: -; size: -; CDR3: CASSQLNGGTDTQYF
J: TRBJ2-7; V: TRBV30; D: -; size: -; CDR3: CAWSEGRAEEQYF
J: TRBJ1-4; V: TRBV5-1; D: TRBD1; size: -; CDR3: CASSPTGQAPTNEKLFF
J: TRBJ1-3; V: TRBV18; D: -; size: -; CDR3: CASSPNRDKGNTIYF
J: TRBJ2-3; V: TRBV6-4; D: TRBD2; size: few; CDR3: CASSETSGGGTDTQYF
J: TRBJ1-5; V: TRBV30; D: TRBD1; size: few; CDR3: CAWSGVGTGNQPQHF
J: TRBJ2-5; V: TRBV2; D: -; size: few; CDR3: CASSGVGGGETQYF
J: TRBJ2-3; V: TRBV5-4; D: -; size: -; CDR3: CASSLGGGMTDTQYF
J: TRBJ2-2; V: TRBV19; D: -; size: once; CDR3: CASSIVTGNTGELFF
J: TRBJ2-1; V: TRBV20-1; D: -; size: -; CDR3: CSARDINEQFF